The 23 T cell receptor beta chains reported below all come from one sample, sequenced in a study of cytomegalovirus exposure and HLA in healthy donors. Generated by immunoSEQ multiplex PCR, the TCRdb table keeps only in-frame clones and is missing some. The top ten hold roughly 5.7% of the sample, which has about 200,000 clones, around four fifths seen once. The source material was PBMCs. These TCRs come from a woman aged 18-30 years in good health and CMV-seronegative.

This clone appeared once. The CDR3 sequence: CASSGQGIGELFF. The CDR3 DNA sequence: TGTGCCAGCAGTGGACAGGGGATCGGGGAGCTGTTTTTT. The rearrangement uses TRBV6-1 and TRBJ2-2; 8 nucleotides agree with TRBD1. V shed 4 bases and J 7 bases; nucleotides not matched to a gene: 2. The CDR3 consists of 13 residues. In germline, CDR1 is MNHNS, CDR2 SASEGT.

The chain has TRBV28 and TRBJ2-1, with 11 bases lining up with TRBD2. V trimming: 5 bases; J trimming: 5 bases; junction bases outside the gene matches: 2. This CDR3 has 14 residues. Germline CDR1 MDHEN, CDR2 SYDVKM. The CDR3 DNA sequence: TGTGCCAGCAGTACTAGCGGGAGAAACAATGAGCAGTTCTTC. Residues: CASSTSGRNNEQFF.

Only a few counts were recorded for this clone. V and J are TRBV5-1 and TRBJ2-1; TRBD2 aligns across 12 bases. This CDR3 is 15 amino acids long. CDR1 SGHRS and CDR2 YFSETQ come from the germline V gene. V lost 2 bases and J lost 9; bases outside the gene matches: 6. This CDR3 is CASSFLAGGEGEQFF. The CDR3 bases are TGCGCCAGCAGCTTCCTAGCGGGAGGGGAGGGTGAGCAGTTCTTC.

The gene calls are TRBV4-2 and TRBJ2-3, with 10 nucleotides matching TRBD2. The CDR3 is 17 residues long. From germline, CDR1 is LGHNA and CDR2 YNFKEQ. V gave up 0 bases and J gave up 7 bases; unmatched junction bases: 10. CDR3 sequence: CASSQDWASGSSNTQYF. The CDR3 DNA follows: TGTGCCAGCAGCCAAGATTGGGCTAGCGGGAGTTCAAATACGCAGTATTTT.

The gene calls are TRBV9 and TRBJ1-1; 7 bases fit TRBD1. V lost 3 bases, J lost 7 bases, and 3 bases stayed unmatched. The germline CDR1 and CDR2 sequences are SGDLS and YYNGEE. The CDR3 is 12 residues long. In DNA form, the CDR3 reads TGTGCCAGCAGCGCCTCAGGGGGTGAAGCTTTCTTT. It specifies CASSASGGEAFF.

In this sample, this clone turned up many times. This sample also contains other DNA sequences that code for the same CDR3. The CDR3 DNA is TGTGCCAGCAGGACAGGGGGCTCTGGGGCCAACGTCCTGACTTTC. Translated: CASRTGGSGANVLTF. The V and J genes are TRBV6-1 and TRBJ2-6, with 9 bases identical to TRBD1. Germline V gene data show CDR1 as MNHNS and CDR2 as SASEGT. V shed 6 bases, J shed 0 bases, and the junction held 0 bases outside the gene matches. The CDR3 loop spans 15 amino acids.

The chain combines TRBV9 with TRBJ1-1, with a weak D call TRBD1 (6 bases). Trimming took 0 bases from V and 1 from J, leaving 10 bases between them. CDR1 is SGDLS and CDR2 is YYNGEE in the germline V gene. This CDR3 spans 15 amino acids. CDR3 protein: CASSVGGQRNTEAFF. Written as DNA, the CDR3 is TGTGCCAGCAGCGTAGGTGGACAGCGGAACACTGAAGCTTTCTTT.

The genes are TRBV9 and TRBJ2-1, with D unresolved. Germline CDR1 and CDR2: SGDLS and YYNGEE. The CDR3 spans 18 residues. Trimming shortened V by 0 bases and J by 7 bases, and 23 bases separated the two germline ends. The CDR3 region is CASSVATGQYGLVNEQFF. The CDR3 region has the DNA TGTGCCAGCAGCGTAGCTACCGGCCAGTATGGTCTCGTTAATGAGCAGTTCTTC. Full variable domain (missing parts from reference TRBV9 and TRBJ2-1): DSGVTQTPKHLITATGQRVTLRCSPRSGDLSVYWYQQSLDQGLQFLIQYYNGEERAKGNILERFSAQQFPDLHSELNLSSLELGDSALYFCASSVATGQYGLVNEQFFGPGTRLTVL.

This clone was seen a handful of times. V usage is TRBV4-1 and J usage is TRBJ1-2; D may be TRBD1 (5 bases). In germline, CDR1 is MGHRA, CDR2 YSYEKL. Trimming pared 5 bases from V and 3 bases from J, leaving 16 bases between. The CDR3 runs to 15 residues. CDR3 sequence reads: CASSNAVKGHYGYTF. The CDR3 DNA sequence: TGCGCCAGCAGCAACGCGGTGAAGGGGCACTATGGCTACACCTTC.

This chain connects TRBV2 to TRBJ2-7; the match to TRBD1 covers 8 bases. Germline CDR1 and CDR2: SNHLY and FYNNEI. This CDR3 comprises 14 residues. Germline trimming cut 4 bases from V and 0 bases from J; bases unmatched to any gene: 2. CDR3 residues: CASSGDRFSYEQYF. Written as DNA, the CDR3 is TGTGCCAGCAGTGGGGACAGGTTCTCCTACGAGCAGTACTTC.

The V and J genes are TRBV30 and TRBJ1-1, with unresolved D. The CDR3 has 12 residues. Trimming removed 2 bases from V and 0 bases from J, with 4 bases in between. The V gene's germline CDR1 is GTSNPN and CDR2 SVGIG (reference sequence). CDR3 bases: TGTGCCTGGAGTCCGATGAACACTGAAGCTTTCTTT. Its protein is CAWSPMNTEAFF.

The chain has TRBV5-1 and TRBJ2-1, with TRBD1 matching over 8 bases. The CDR3 loop spans 15 amino acids. Germline V CDR1 and CDR2: SGHRS, YFSETQ. The V and J ends lost 7 bases and 0 bases, in that order; junction bases with no gene match: 6. CDR3 nucleotides: TGCGCCAGCTACAGGGGGGCGAGCTCCTACAATGAGCAGTTCTTC. This sequence encodes CASYRGASSYNEQFF.

This chain uses TRBV2 with TRBJ2-3; D possibly corresponds to TRBD2 (6 bases). V dropped 8 bases and J dropped 2 bases, with 14 bases sitting between them. The CDR3 loop spans 14 amino acids. Germline V gene lookup returns CDR1 SNHLY and CDR2 FYNNEI. The CDR3 is CASRYRGNTDTQYF. CDR3 DNA: TGTGCCAGCCGATACCGGGGGAACACAGATACGCAGTATTTT.

This chain connects TRBV7-3 to TRBJ2-2, with 13 bases lining up with TRBD2. Per germline, CDR1 SGHTA and CDR2 FQGTGA. V gave up 5 bases and J gave up 4 bases; unmatched junction bases: 10. The CDR3 is 18 residues long. The CDR3 region has the DNA TGTGCCAGCAGCCCAGAGGGACTAGCGGGGCGATCCACCGGGGAGCTGTTTTTT. This gives the protein CASSPEGLAGRSTGELFF.

This rearrangement joins TRBV30 to TRBJ1-1; 9 bases align to TRBD1. Germline assignment: CDR1 GTSNPN and CDR2 SVGIG (reference sequence). The CDR3 extends over 16 amino acids. V was pared by 4 bases and J by 3 bases, with 12 bases of the junction left unmatched. Here the CDR3 DNA reads TGTGCCTGGAATAGCTACAGGGGGCGCGGGGACACTGAAGCTTTCTTT. Translating gives CAWNSYRGRGDTEAFF.

The chain joins TRBV11-2 to TRBJ2-1, with a tentative D call TRBD2 (6 bases). The germline CDR1 and CDR2 sequences are SGHAT and FQNNGV. V lost 4 bases to trimming and J lost 4 bases, with 8 bases between them. The CDR3 has 13 residues. CDR3 sequence reads: CASSSGGYNEQFF. CDR3 DNA: TGTGCCAGCAGCTCCGGAGGGTACAATGAGCAGTTCTTC.

This sequence joins TRBV10-3 and TRBJ2-7, with TRBD2 matching over 7 bases. Germline lookup yields CDR1 ENHRY and CDR2 SYGVKD. This CDR3 is built from 13 residues. V lost 11 bases and J lost 2; bases outside the gene matches: 9. CDR3 residues: CAARGGTPYEQYF. The DNA for the CDR3 is TGTGCCGCGCGGGGAGGGACCCCCTACGAGCAGTACTTC.

In this sample, this clone turned up a few times. The chain links TRBV7-2 to TRBJ2-5; 8 bases are shared with TRBD1. Germline assignment: CDR1 SGHTA and CDR2 FQGNSA. The CDR3 has 13 amino acids. V dropped 4 bases and J dropped 5; count of bases not matched to a gene: 3. CDR3 sequence: CASSSGGAETQYF. CDR3 coding DNA: TGTGCCAGCAGCTCAGGGGGCGCGGAGACCCAGTACTTC.

The chain joins TRBV7-9 to TRBJ1-1; D not certain. V gave up 6 bases and J gave up 1 base, with 6 bases separating them. Germline CDR1 and CDR2: SEHNR and FQNEAQ (reference sequence). The CDR3 sequence is 12 residues long. The CDR3: CASRTGNTEAFF. CDR3 bases: TGTGCCAGCAGGACGGGGAACACTGAAGCTTTCTTT. Filled out from reference TRBV7-9 and TRBJ1-1, the complete variable domain reads DTGVSQNPRHKITKRGQNVTFRCDPISEHNRLYWYRQTLGQGPEFLTYFQNEAQLEKSRLLSDRFSAERPKGSFSTLEIQRTEQGDSAMYLCASRTGNTEAFFGQGTRLTVV.

The chain recombines TRBV28 with TRBJ1-2; 7 bases align to TRBD1. The J segment lost 4 bases and the V segment lost 10 bases, leaving 9 bases of the junction unmatched. Germline V gene sequence: CDR1 MDHEN, CDR2 SYDVKM. The CDR3 sequence is 13 residues long. CDR3: CATTTRGPYGYTF. Here the CDR3 DNA reads TGTGCCACCACGACAAGGGGGCCCTATGGCTACACCTTC.

The table lists this clone with a few counts. This rearrangement joins TRBV2 to TRBJ2-7; TRBD1 matches at 12 bases. V lost 7 bases to trimming and J lost 7 bases; unmatched junction nucleotides: 8. Germline V CDR1 and CDR2: SNHLY, FYNNEI. The CDR3 runs to 14 residues. CDR3 nucleotide sequence: TGTGCCAGCATGGGGACAGGGGGCTTTTATGAGCAGTACTTC. Translation gives CASMGTGGFYEQYF.

CDR3 nucleotide sequence: TGTGCCAGCAGCTACGGGAGTAGGTATAATGAGCAGTTCTTC. As protein: CASSYGSRYNEQFF. V usage is TRBV7-9 and J usage is TRBJ2-1; TRBD2 is a possible D gene (6 bases). The CDR3 extends over 14 amino acids. Trimming cost V 4 bases and J 7 bases, with 14 bases left between them. Germline V gene lookup returns CDR1 SEHNR and CDR2 FQNEAQ (reference sequence).

The CDR3: CASSLWDSYEQYF. In DNA form, the CDR3 reads TGTGCCAGCAGCTTATGGGACAGCTACGAGCAGTACTTC. This chain joins TRBV7-8 and TRBJ2-7, with 7 positions matching TRBD1. The CDR3 consists of 13 residues. The V gene end was trimmed by 2 bases and the J gene end by 3 bases; junction bases not matched to a gene: 1. Germline V gene sequence: CDR1 SGHVS, CDR2 FQNEAQ.